One and the same sample provided the 10 T cell receptor beta chains below, sequenced in a study of T cells in Graves' hyperthyroidism and ophthalmopathy. Using RNA transcripts as the source, TCR beta CDR3 regions were amplified. TCR CDR3 regions were first amplified by RT-PCR with HTBI primers. TCRdb re-analysed the multiplex PCR reads in MiXCR, keeping a single row per CDR3 protein. The sample contains hundreds of thousands of distinct CDR3 sequences, roughly 46% of which appear only once. Material for sequencing was peripheral blood or thyroid tissue (not recorded which). These receptors all stem from an adult man with Graves' disease, either hyperthyroidism or ophthalmopathy (not recorded which).

This clonotype was counted between two and nine times. V is TRBV7-2 and J is TRBJ1-5; TRBD1 is a possible D gene (5 bases). Germline CDR1 reads SGHTA; CDR2 reads FQGNSA. The CDR3 loop spans 15 amino acids. The germline V and J ends were trimmed by 1 base and 3 bases, with 10 bases remaining between them. The CDR3 sequence: CASSLGSGPNQPQHF. CDR3 coding DNA: TGTGCCAGCAGCTTAGGGTCAGGGCCCAATCAGCCCCAGCATTTT.

This clonotype is a singleton in its sample. The V call is TRBV24-1, the J call TRBJ2-3; TRBD1 agrees at 9 bases. J gave up 1 base and V 3 bases, and 4 bases lay outside the gene matches. The CDR3 has 16 residues. The germline CDR1 and CDR2 sequences are KGHDR and SFDVKD. The CDR3 spells CATSDTRDRGTDTQYF. The CDR3 DNA follows: TGTGCCACCAGTGATACCCGGGACAGGGGCACAGATACGCAGTATTTT.

This clonotype was observed a handful of times. The rearrangement links TRBV20-1 to TRBJ1-3; 7 nucleotides agree with TRBD1. CDR1 and CDR2 (germline): DFQATT, SNEGSKA (reference sequence). CDR3 length: 14 amino acids. V trimming: 5 bases; J trimming: 0 bases; junction bases outside the gene matches: 4. CDR3 DNA sequence: TGCAGTGCTTTCCAGGGGGACTCTGGAAACACCATATATTTT. This sequence encodes CSAFQGDSGNTIYF.

This chain connects TRBV20-1 to TRBJ1-1; tentative D call: TRBD1 (5 bases). The CDR3 is 15 amino acids. Germline CDR1 DFQATT, CDR2 SNEGSKA (reference sequence). The germline V and J ends were trimmed by 0 bases and 0 bases, with 11 bases remaining between them. The CDR3 spells CSARDLRGLNTEAFF. The CDR3 DNA follows: TGCAGTGCTAGAGATCTCCGGGGGTTGAACACTGAAGCTTTCTTT.

The chain has TRBV2 and TRBJ1-4, with 11 bases aligning to TRBD1. J lost 7 bases, V lost 5 bases, and 6 bases had no gene match. Germline loops: CDR1 SNHLY, CDR2 FYNNEI. The CDR3 length is 15 residues. CDR3 loop: CASSPGQGAREKLFF. The CDR3 coding sequence is TGTGCCAGCAGTCCAGGACAGGGGGCGCGTGAAAAACTGTTTTTT.

The CDR3 protein is CAIRAGNQPQHF. DNA for the CDR3: TGTGCCATCAGGGCGGGCAATCAGCCCCAGCATTTT. The genes are TRBV10-3 and TRBJ1-5, with D unresolved. The CDR3 has 12 amino acids. The germline gives CDR1 ENHRY, CDR2 SYGVKD. Trimming shortened V by 6 bases and J by 2 bases, and 5 bases separated the two germline ends.

In DNA, the CDR3 is TGTGCCAGCAGTTTAGAGGGATTTCAGTCTGGGGCCAACGTCCTGACTTTC. This codes for CASSLEGFQSGANVLTF. The genes are TRBV12-3 or TRBV12-4 and TRBJ2-6, with unresolved D. The ends were cut back, 1 base at V and 1 base at J, with 11 bases in the middle. This CDR3 comprises 17 residues.

This chain joins TRBV20-1 and TRBJ2-5; possibly TRBD1 for D (5 bases). The CDR3 is 14 residues long. Germline-derived CDR1 and CDR2 are DFQATT and SNEGSKA (reference sequence). The V end was cut by 3 bases, the J end by 4 bases, with 15 bases between. CDR3 DNA sequence: TGCAGTGCTAGTACCCAGGGCGTGGTAGAGACCCAGTACTTC. Translating it yields CSASTQGVVETQYF.

With respect to this clonotype: One base away lies a much larger clone, so this may be a sequencing read error. The CDR3, as DNA: TGTGCCAGCAGCTTCAGGGAGAGCAATCAGCCCCAGCATTTT. Its protein is CASSFRESNQPQHF. The V and J genes are TRBV7-9 and TRBJ1-5, with a possible D match to TRBD1 (5 bases). V lost 3 bases to trimming and J lost 1 base, with 7 bases between them. Germline assignment: CDR1 SEHNR and CDR2 FQNEAQ (reference sequence). The CDR3 runs 14 residues.

The chain is built from TRBV28 and TRBJ1-4; D ambiguous. Per germline, CDR1 MDHEN and CDR2 SYDVKM. The length of the CDR3 is 13 residues. The V end lost 10 bases, the J end lost 6 bases, and 15 bases lay between the germline ends. CDR3 bases: TGTGCCACCCTCGGGAGCGTGGATGAAAAACTGTTTTTT. This encodes CATLGSVDEKLFF.